Shown below are 25 T cell receptor beta chains from a single sample sequenced in a study of blood T cell repertoires in COVID-19. The protocol was immunoSEQ multiplex PCR, while the TCRdb copy is restricted to in-frame clones and leaves out a portion. The sample consists of about 41,000 clones, roughly 87% of them appearing once. Specimen: peripheral blood. The receptor set was obtained from a man in his sixties with acute or convalescent COVID-19.

Points on this clone: In the same sample, other DNA sequences code for this CDR3. The chain uses TRBV6-1 and TRBJ1-5, with D unresolved. Per the germline V gene, CDR1 is MNHNS and CDR2 is SASEGT. The germline V and J ends were trimmed by 0 bases and 7 bases, with 4 bases remaining between them. This CDR3 has 12 residues. In DNA, the CDR3 is TGTGCCAGCAGTGAAGCGAGGCAGCCCCAGCATTTT. Translating gives CASSEARQPQHF.

This clone was picked up one time. This rearrangement joins TRBV24-1 to TRBJ1-1, with 9 bases lining up with TRBD1. V dropped 5 bases and J dropped 3; count of bases not matched to a gene: 6. Germline values: CDR1 KGHDR, CDR2 SFDVKD. The length of the CDR3 is 15 residues. The CDR3 is CATSAAGDRDTEAFF. The CDR3 DNA is TGTGCCACCAGTGCCGCAGGGGACAGGGACACTGAAGCTTTCTTT.

V is TRBV5-1 and J is TRBJ2-6, with a tentative D call TRBD1 (5 bases). Germline V gene sequence: CDR1 SGHRS, CDR2 YFSETQ. Trimming shortened V by 0 bases and J by 0 bases, and 7 bases separated the two germline ends. CDR3 length: 16 amino acids. CDR3 in amino acids: CASSLEGLSGANVLTF. The CDR3 DNA is TGCGCCAGCAGCTTGGAGGGGCTCTCTGGGGCCAACGTCCTGACTTTC. Based on the CDR3 plus reference TRBV5-1 and TRBJ2-6, the full variable domain is KAGVTQTPRYLIKTRGQQVTLSCSPISGHRSVSWYQQTPGQGLQFLFEYFSETQRNKGNFPGRFSGRQFSNSRSEMNVSTLELGDSALYLCASSLEGLSGANVLTFGAGSRLTVL.

This rearrangement joins TRBV4-3 to TRBJ2-2, with 11 nucleotides matching TRBD2. This CDR3 has 19 residues. V was clipped by 0 bases and J by 4 bases; unmatched bases: 10. The germline CDR1 and CDR2 sequences are LGHNA and YSLEER. The CDR3 DNA is TGCGCCAGCAGCCAAGATGTCGCGACTAGCGGGGCCACCACCGGGGAGCTGTTTTTT. It translates to CASSQDVATSGATTGELFF.

The chain joins TRBV14 to TRBJ1-3, with 7 bases fitting TRBD1. Germline V gene sequence: CDR1 SGHDN, CDR2 FVKESK. The CDR3 is 14 residues long. V lost 1 base and J lost 4; bases outside the gene matches: 1. This chain's CDR3 is CASSQGQGGNTIYF. DNA for the CDR3: TGTGCCAGCAGCCAAGGACAGGGAGGAAACACCATATATTTT.

The V call is TRBV5-4, the J call TRBJ2-7, with TRBD2 matching 7 bases. Trimming cost V 0 bases and J 6 bases; bases outside gene matches: 3. CDR1 SGHNT and CDR2 YYREEE come from the germline V gene (reference sequence). The CDR3 has 13 amino acids. The CDR3 coding sequence is TGTGCCAGCAGCTTGGGGGACTATCGCGAGCAGTACTTC. It is translated as CASSLGDYREQYF.

This rearrangement joins TRBV6-1 to TRBJ1-3, with D unresolved. CDR1 and CDR2 from the germline V gene are MNHNS and SASEGT. V lost 2 bases, J lost 4 bases, and 3 bases lay in between. The CDR3 sequence is 12 residues long. CDR3: CASSEQGNTIYF. The CDR3 DNA reads as TGTGCCAGCAGTGAACAGGGAAACACCATATATTTT.

The chain combines TRBV5-1 with TRBJ1-2; the D is unclear. This CDR3 has 15 residues. Trimming pared 4 bases from V and 2 bases from J, leaving 15 bases between. CDR1 is SGHRS, CDR2 YFSETQ, per germline. CDR3 DNA: TGCGCCAGCAGCCCAAATGCTCAGGCCAACTATGGCTACACCTTC. Its protein product is CASSPNAQANYGYTF.

This rearrangement joins TRBV19 to TRBJ2-4; 10 bases align to TRBD2. Germline V gives CDR1 LNHDA, CDR2 SQIVND (reference sequence). The CDR3 spans 18 residues. V lost 5 bases to trimming and J lost 0 bases; unmatched junction nucleotides: 10. CDR3 sequence reads: CASSPHSAGGLAKNIQYF. In DNA form, the CDR3 reads TGTGCCAGTAGTCCCCATTCAGCGGGGGGGTTAGCCAAAAACATTCAGTACTTC.

The genes are TRBV7-2 and TRBJ1-3; maybe TRBD1 (5 bases). Per the germline V gene, CDR1 is SGHTA and CDR2 is FQGNSA. The CDR3 has 15 residues. Trimming shortened V by 4 bases and J by 4 bases, and 14 bases separated the two germline ends. DNA of the CDR3: TGTGCCAGCAGCTCTAGGGGCATAAACGGAAACACCATATATTTT. This codes for CASSSRGINGNTIYF. Supplemented by reference TRBV7-2 and TRBJ1-3, the full variable domain reads GAGVSQSPSNKVTEKGKDVELRCDPISGHTALYWYRQSLGQGLEFLIYFQGNSAPDKSGLPSDRFSAERTGGSVSTLTIQRTQQEDSAVYLCASSSRGINGNTIYFGEGSWLTVV.

This clone was detected only a few times. The rearrangement joins TRBV5-1 to TRBJ2-5, with 7 bases aligning to TRBD1. V shed 4 bases and J 2 bases; nucleotides not matched to a gene: 5. Germline V gene sequence: CDR1 SGHRS, CDR2 YFSETQ. The CDR3 is 14 residues long. The CDR3 sequence is CASSQGQPQETQYF. The CDR3 nucleotides are TGCGCCAGCAGCCAGGGACAGCCTCAAGAGACCCAGTACTTC.

This clone was detected only a few times. The chain employs TRBV27 and TRBJ2-7, with 13 positions matching TRBD2. The V and J ends lost 5 bases and 0 bases, in that order; junction bases with no gene match: 4. CDR3 length equals 16 residues. The germline CDR1 and CDR2 sequences are MNHEY and SMNVEV (reference sequence). The CDR3 sequence: CASSPGTSGVSYEQYF. As DNA, the CDR3 is TGTGCCAGCAGTCCAGGGACTAGCGGGGTCTCCTACGAGCAGTACTTC.

CDR3 in amino acids: CSVEGDRKNTEAFF. The CDR3 coding sequence is TGCAGCGTTGAAGGAGACAGAAAGAACACTGAAGCTTTCTTT. This chain uses TRBV29-1 with TRBJ1-1; tentative D call: TRBD1 (5 bases). CDR3 length: 14 residues. CDR1 is SQVTM, CDR2 ANQGSEA, per germline. Trimming stripped 1 base from V and 1 base from J, with 10 bases between.

The genes are TRBV19 and TRBJ2-7; tentatively, D is TRBD2 (6 bases). The germline V gene has CDR1 LNHDA and CDR2 SQIVND (reference sequence). This CDR3 comprises 13 residues. Trimming took off 5 bases at V and 4 bases at J, with 12 bases between the two ends. The CDR3 bases are TGTGCCAGTAGTCGTGGAGGGTTTTACGAGCAGTACTTC. Protein product: CASSRGGFYEQYF.

The chain carries TRBV28 and TRBJ2-7; 7 nucleotides align to TRBD2. The CDR3 spans 13 residues. Germline V gene sequence: CDR1 MDHEN, CDR2 SYDVKM. Trimming removed 5 bases from V and 4 bases from J; junction bases left unmatched: 5. The CDR3, as DNA: TGTGCCAGCAGTAGGGAGGGTCAGTACGAGCAGTACTTC. Translated: CASSREGQYEQYF. The complete variable domain, with remaining parts taken from reference TRBV28 and TRBJ2-7, reads DVKVTQSSRYLVKRTGEKVFLECVQDMDHENMFWYRQDPGLGLRLIYFSYDVKMKEKGDIPEGYSVSREKKERFSLILESASTNQTSMYLCASSREGQYEQYFGPGTRLTVT.

The V and J genes are TRBV7-2 and TRBJ1-3, with TRBD1 as a possible D gene (5 bases). The CDR3 runs to 15 residues. Trimming removed 5 bases at V and 11 bases at J, with 22 bases between. CDR1 is SGHTA, CDR2 FQGNSA, per germline. CDR3 sequence reads: CASSGRPGKKGSIYF. For the CDR3, the DNA is TGTGCCAGCAGCGGCCGCCCAGGGAAGAAGGGGTCCATATATTTT.

This clone was picked up one time. V is TRBV10-3 and J is TRBJ1-6; the D is unclear. V was cut by 8 bases and J by 6 bases, with 14 bases left in between. The CDR3 spans 14 residues. Germline CDR1 ENHRY, CDR2 SYGVKD. CDR3 in amino acids: CAIGLDGSNSPLHF. Written as DNA, the CDR3 is TGTGCCATCGGACTGGACGGTAGTAATTCACCCCTCCACTTT.

The chain combines TRBV27 with TRBJ2-7; the D is unclear. The germline V gene has CDR1 MNHEY and CDR2 SMNVEV (reference sequence). Trimming left V 4 bases short and J 2 bases short, with 12 bases between. This CDR3 has 14 residues. This CDR3 reads CASSSVSSPYEQYF. In DNA form, the CDR3 reads TGTGCCAGCAGTTCCGTTTCTTCCCCCTACGAGCAGTACTTC.

This chain connects TRBV6-2 or TRBV6-3 to TRBJ2-6; 8 bases are a match to TRBD1. Germline lookup yields CDR1 MNHEY and CDR2 SVGEGT. With 6 bases clipped from V and 11 bases from J, the junction kept 18 bases outside the gene matches. The length of the CDR3 is 17 residues. The CDR3 sequence: CASSPGGTKMFSDVLTF. CDR3 coding DNA: TGTGCCAGCAGCCCAGGGGGCACCAAGATGTTTAGCGACGTCCTGACTTTC.

This clone was recorded a few times. The chain combines TRBV12-5 with TRBJ2-5, with 9 nucleotides matching TRBD2. The CDR3 length is 18 residues. V lost 2 bases, J lost 5 bases, and 15 bases stayed unmatched. Germline lookup yields CDR1 LGHNT and CDR2 FRNRAP. The CDR3 reads CASGLTQPFSGGGETQYF. The CDR3 region has the DNA TGTGCTAGTGGTTTGACTCAACCCTTTAGCGGGGGAGGGGAGACCCAGTACTTC.

This sequence joins TRBV10-3 and TRBJ2-7, with D possibly being TRBD2 (5 bases). The germline CDR1 and CDR2 sequences are ENHRY and SYGVKD. CDR3 size: 11 residues. The V end was cut by 10 bases, the J end by 3 bases, with 10 bases between. This CDR3 reads CARNRDYEQYF. The CDR3 DNA reads TGTGCCAGAAACCGGGACTACGAGCAGTACTTC.

This rearrangement joins TRBV30 to TRBJ1-4; TRBD1 aligns across 7 bases. Germline V gene lookup returns CDR1 GTSNPN and CDR2 SVGIG (reference sequence). Germline trimming cut 3 bases from V and 4 bases from J; bases unmatched to any gene: 8. The CDR3 extends over 15 amino acids. CDR3 bases: TGTGCCTGGAGAGGACAGGAGTTGGGTAATGAAAAACTGTTTTTT. Translated: CAWRGQELGNEKLFF.

The chain employs TRBV7-2 and TRBJ1-5; D is ambiguous. The CDR3 loop spans 13 amino acids. Germline V lookup: CDR1 SGHTA, CDR2 FQGNSA. V was trimmed by 1 base and J by 5 bases, leaving 6 bases between them. The CDR3 is CASSLGSYQPQHF. The CDR3 region has the DNA TGTGCCAGCAGCTTAGGTTCGTATCAGCCCCAGCATTTT. Supplemented by reference TRBV7-2 and TRBJ1-5, the full variable domain reads GAGVSQSPSNKVTEKGKDVELRCDPISGHTALYWYRQSLGQGLEFLIYFQGNSAPDKSGLPSDRFSAERTGGSVSTLTIQRTQQEDSAVYLCASSLGSYQPQHFGDGTRLSIL.

The rearrangement joins TRBV7-2 to TRBJ1-2, with a tentative D call TRBD1 (6 bases). CDR1 and CDR2 from the germline V gene are SGHTA and FQGNSA. There are 14 residues in the CDR3. V lost 1 base and J lost 5, with 11 bases in between. CDR3 in amino acids: CASSLVVGGYGYTF. In nucleotides, the CDR3 is TGTGCCAGCAGCTTAGTTGTAGGGGGTTATGGCTACACCTTC.

J is TRBJ1-1 and V is TRBV5-1, with D perhaps matching TRBD1 (6 bases). CDR1 is SGHRS, CDR2 YFSETQ, per germline. V was shortened by 3 bases and J by 0 bases, with 9 bases between the two germline ends. The CDR3 runs to 14 residues. The CDR3 DNA sequence: TGCGCCAGCAGCTGGGACAACTTGAACACTGAAGCTTTCTTT. Encoded protein: CASSWDNLNTEAFF.